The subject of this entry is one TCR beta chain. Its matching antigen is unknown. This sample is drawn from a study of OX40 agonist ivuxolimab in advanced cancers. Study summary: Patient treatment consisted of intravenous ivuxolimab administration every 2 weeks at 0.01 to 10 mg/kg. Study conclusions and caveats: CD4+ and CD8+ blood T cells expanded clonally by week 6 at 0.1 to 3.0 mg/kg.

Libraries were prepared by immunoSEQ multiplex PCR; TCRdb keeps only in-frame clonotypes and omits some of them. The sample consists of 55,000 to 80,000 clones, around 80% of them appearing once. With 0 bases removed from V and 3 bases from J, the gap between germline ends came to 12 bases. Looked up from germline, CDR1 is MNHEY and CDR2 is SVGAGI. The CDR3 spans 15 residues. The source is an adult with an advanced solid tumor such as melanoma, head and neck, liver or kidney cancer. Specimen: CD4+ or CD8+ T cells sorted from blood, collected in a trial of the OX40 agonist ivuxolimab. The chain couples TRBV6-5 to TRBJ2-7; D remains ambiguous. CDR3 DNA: TGTGCCAGCAGTTACTCGGCAGGCAGAAGCTACGAGCAGTACTTC. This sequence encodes CASSYSAGRSYEQYF.